This TCR beta chain is from a study of CD8 T cells in Susac syndrome. The diagnostic criteria were recently defined, and patients with Susac syndrome met them for definite or probable disease. Trimming removed 6 bases from V and 3 bases from J, with 20 bases in between. The CDR3 sequence is 15 residues long. Germline-derived CDR1 and CDR2 are SQVTM and ANQGSEA. An amount of RNA that ranged from roughly 0.5 to 1 ug was reverse transcribed with random hexamers. With immunoSEQ multiplex PCR, TCR beta CDR3 was amplified across 54 Vbeta and 13 Jbeta. TCRdb itself ran the immunoSEQ multiplex PCR reads through MiXCR, one entry per CDR3 protein. Of about 240,000 distinct CDR3 sequences in the sample, 90% to 96% are singletons; the top ten hold around 0.1%.

The clonotype comes from a human donor with Susac syndrome. J is TRBJ1-2 and V is TRBV29-1, with no clear D. Material for sequencing was CD4+ T cells from PBMCs. The CDR3 DNA follows: TGCAGCGTACGGAACCCCCCCGGTCCAGACTATGGCTACACCTTC. This translates into CSVRNPPGPDYGYTF.